The text below deals with one T cell receptor beta chain. This sample is part of a study of technical replicates of blood from a few donors. This CDR3 has 15 residues. V shed 2 bases and J shed 0 bases, with 10 bases lying between them. Germline CDR1 SGHTA, CDR2 FQGNSA. The table came from immunoSEQ multiplex PCR; TCRdb's copy has only in-frame clones and leaves some out. The data show 75,000 to 100,000 clones, with just under 95% seen just once and around 0.33% held by the top ten. This receptor was taken from a human donor in good health. The specimen sequenced was T cells isolated from PBMCs. The rearrangement uses TRBV7-2 and TRBJ1-1; D is unclear. The CDR3 here is CASSLQAYMNTEAFF. CDR3 sequence (DNA): TGTGCCAGCAGCTTACAGGCTTACATGAACACTGAAGCTTTCTTT.